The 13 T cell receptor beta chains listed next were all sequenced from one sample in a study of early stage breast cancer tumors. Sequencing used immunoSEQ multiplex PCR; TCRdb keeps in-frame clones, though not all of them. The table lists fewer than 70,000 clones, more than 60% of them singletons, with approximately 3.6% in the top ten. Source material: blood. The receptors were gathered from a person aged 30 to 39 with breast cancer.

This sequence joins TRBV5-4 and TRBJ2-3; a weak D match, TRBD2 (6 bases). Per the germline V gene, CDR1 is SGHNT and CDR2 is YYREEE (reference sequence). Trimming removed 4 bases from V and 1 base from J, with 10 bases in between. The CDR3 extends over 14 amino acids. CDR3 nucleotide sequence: TGTGCCAGCAGCGGGGGACTCCGCACAGATACGCAGTATTTT. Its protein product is CASSGGLRTDTQYF.

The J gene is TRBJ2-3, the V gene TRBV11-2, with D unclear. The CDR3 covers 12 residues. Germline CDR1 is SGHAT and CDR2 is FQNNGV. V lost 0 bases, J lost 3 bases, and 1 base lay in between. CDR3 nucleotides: TGTGCCAGCAGCTTAGAGACAGATACGCAGTATTTT. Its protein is CASSLETDTQYF.

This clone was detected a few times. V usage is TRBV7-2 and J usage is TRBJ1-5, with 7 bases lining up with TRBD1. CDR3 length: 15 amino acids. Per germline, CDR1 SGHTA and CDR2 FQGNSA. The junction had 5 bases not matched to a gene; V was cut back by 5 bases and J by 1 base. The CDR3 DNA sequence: TGTGCCAGCAGCGCGACAGGGACCAGCAATCAGCCCCAGCATTTT. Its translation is CASSATGTSNQPQHF. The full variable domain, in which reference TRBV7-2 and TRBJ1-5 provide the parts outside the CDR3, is GAGVSQSPSNKVTEKGKDVELRCDPISGHTALYWYRQSLGQGLEFLIYFQGNSAPDKSGLPSDRFSAERTGGSVSTLTIQRTQQEDSAVYLCASSATGTSNQPQHFGDGTRLSIL.

The CDR3 DNA follows: TGTGCCAGCAGCTCAATTTACAGGGGGAGAGACAATGAGCAGTTCTTC. Its translation: CASSSIYRGRDNEQFF. This rearrangement joins TRBV7-6 to TRBJ2-1; 8 bases are a match to TRBD1. The length of the CDR3 is 16 residues. The V segment lost 4 bases and the J segment 5 bases; nucleotides outside the gene matches: 10. Germline lookup yields CDR1 SGHVS and CDR2 FNYEAQ.

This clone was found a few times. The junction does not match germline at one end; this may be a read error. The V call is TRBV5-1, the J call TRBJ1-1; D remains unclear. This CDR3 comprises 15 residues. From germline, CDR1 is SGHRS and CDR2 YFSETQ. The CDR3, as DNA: TGCGCCAGCAGCAGAGACGGCCGCCTGAAGACTGAAGCTTTCTTT. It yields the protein CASSRDGRLKTEAFF. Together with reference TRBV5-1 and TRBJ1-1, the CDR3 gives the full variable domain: KAGVTQTPRYLIKTRGQQVTLSCSPISGHRSVSWYQQTPGQGLQFLFEYFSETQRNKGNFPGRFSGRQFSNSRSEMNVSTLELGDSALYLCASSRDGRLKTEAFFGQGTRLTVV.

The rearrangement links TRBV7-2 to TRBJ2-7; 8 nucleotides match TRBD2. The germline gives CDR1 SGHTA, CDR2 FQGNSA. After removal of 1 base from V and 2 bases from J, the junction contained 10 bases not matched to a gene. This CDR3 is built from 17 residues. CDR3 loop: CASSLGFAGGAPYEQYF. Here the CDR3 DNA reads TGTGCCAGCAGCTTAGGCTTCGCGGGGGGCGCCCCCTACGAGCAGTACTTC.

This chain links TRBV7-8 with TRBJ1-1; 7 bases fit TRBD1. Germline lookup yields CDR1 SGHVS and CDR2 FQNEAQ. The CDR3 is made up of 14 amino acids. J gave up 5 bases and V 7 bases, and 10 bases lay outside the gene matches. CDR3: CASTFPTGRTEAFF. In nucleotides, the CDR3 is TGTGCCAGCACCTTTCCGACAGGGCGTACTGAAGCTTTCTTT.

CDR3 loop: CASSLPTSGMNTQYF. In DNA, the CDR3 is TGTGCCAGCAGCTTACCGACTAGCGGGATGAATACGCAGTATTTT. The chain recombines TRBV7-3 with TRBJ2-3; TRBD2 matches at 11 bases. This CDR3 is 15 amino acids long. The germline CDR1 and CDR2 sequences are SGHTA and FQGTGA. V lost 2 bases, J lost 7 bases, and 5 bases stayed unmatched.

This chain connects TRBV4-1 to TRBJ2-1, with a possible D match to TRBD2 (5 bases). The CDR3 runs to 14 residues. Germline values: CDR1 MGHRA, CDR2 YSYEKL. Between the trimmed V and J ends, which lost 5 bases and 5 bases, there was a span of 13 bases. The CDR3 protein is CASSVGLANNEQFF. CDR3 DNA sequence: TGCGCCAGCAGCGTAGGACTGGCCAACAATGAGCAGTTCTTC.

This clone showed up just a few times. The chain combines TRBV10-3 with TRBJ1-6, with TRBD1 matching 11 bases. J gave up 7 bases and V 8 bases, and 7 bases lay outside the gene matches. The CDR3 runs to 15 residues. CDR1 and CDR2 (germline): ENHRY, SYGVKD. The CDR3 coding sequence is TGTGCCATCGGACCGGGGACAGGGGGAAATTCACCCCTCCACTTT. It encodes CAIGPGTGGNSPLHF.

CDR3 region: CARTRLKLSVSGELFF. In nucleotides, the CDR3 is TGTGCCAGAACTCGCCTGAAGTTATCGGTTTCCGGGGAGCTGTTTTTT. The chain joins TRBV5-3 to TRBJ2-2; no reliable D call. TRBV5-3 is flagged as an ORF with uncertain function. The CDR3 loop spans 16 amino acids. Trimming removed 6 bases at V and 6 bases at J, with 21 bases between.

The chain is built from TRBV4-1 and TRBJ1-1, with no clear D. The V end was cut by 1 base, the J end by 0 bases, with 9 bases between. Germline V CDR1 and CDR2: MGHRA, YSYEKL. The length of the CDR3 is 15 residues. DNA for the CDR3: TGCGCCAGCAGCCAAGCGGGAACGATGAACACTGAAGCTTTCTTT. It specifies CASSQAGTMNTEAFF.

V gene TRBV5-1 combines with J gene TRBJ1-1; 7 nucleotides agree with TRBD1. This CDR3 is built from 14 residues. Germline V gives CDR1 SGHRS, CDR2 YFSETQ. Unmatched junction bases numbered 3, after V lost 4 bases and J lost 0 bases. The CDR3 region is CASSLDRMNTEAFF. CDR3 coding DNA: TGCGCCAGCAGCCTGGACAGGATGAACACTGAAGCTTTCTTT.